Listed below are T cell receptor beta chains from one sample, sequenced in a study of post-analysis software for immune sequencing data. TCRdb reprocessed the PCR reads via MiXCR and lists one record per CDR3 protein. The sample has about 540,000 distinct CDR3 sequences, 30% to 40% seen once. The sequenced sample was blood. These receptors were obtained from a girl under 18 with multiple sclerosis. Both conserved end residues are part of each CDR3. D genes are given only for firm matches. Clone size is not always given. Where it is, it says once, few, many or a class for expanded clones.

j_call: TRBJ2-7
d_call: .
v_call: TRBV19
clone_size: .
cdr3_aa: CASSKDEVGPYEQYF
cdr3_nt: TGTGCCAGTAGTAAGGACGAGGTGGGGCCGTACGAGCAGTACTTC

j_call: TRBJ2-1
d_call: .
v_call: TRBV5-1
clone_size: .
cdr3_aa: CASSLGVGGNEQFF
cdr3_nt: TGCGCCAGCAGCTTGGGGGTCGGGGGCAATGAGCAGTTCTTC

j_call: TRBJ2-3
d_call: TRBD2
v_call: TRBV16
clone_size: .
cdr3_aa: CASSQSSLAGVTDTQYF
cdr3_nt: TGTGCCAGCAGCCAATCCTCCCTAGCGGGGGTTACAGATACGCAGTATTTT

j_call: TRBJ2-1
d_call: .
v_call: TRBV11-1
clone_size: few
cdr3_aa: CASSLMPSNEQFF
cdr3_nt: TGTGCCAGCAGCTTGATGCCTTCGAATGAGCAGTTCTTC

j_call: TRBJ2-5
d_call: TRBD1
v_call: TRBV2
clone_size: .
cdr3_aa: CASDSGTVQETQYF
cdr3_nt: TGTGCCAGCGACTCTGGGACAGTCCAAGAGACCCAGTACTTC

j_call: TRBJ2-1
d_call: TRBD2
v_call: TRBV12-3/TRBV12-4
clone_size: .
cdr3_aa: CASNPSSGVREQFF
cdr3_nt: TGTGCCAGCAACCCTTCTAGCGGAGTTAGAGAGCAGTTCTTC

j_call: TRBJ2-3
d_call: .
v_call: TRBV6-5
clone_size: .
cdr3_aa: CASHRGATPRTDTQYF
cdr3_nt: TGTGCCAGCCACCGGGGGGCTACTCCTCGCACAGATACGCAGTATTTT

j_call: TRBJ2-3
d_call: .
v_call: TRBV20-1
clone_size: .
cdr3_aa: CSGNGGGTDTQYF
cdr3_nt: TGCAGTGGGAACGGCGGGGGCACAGATACGCAGTATTTT

j_call: TRBJ2-1
d_call: .
v_call: TRBV5-1
clone_size: few
cdr3_aa: CASSFGGFNEQFF
cdr3_nt: TGCGCCAGCAGCTTTGGAGGGTTTAATGAGCAGTTCTTC

j_call: TRBJ2-3
d_call: .
v_call: TRBV7-9
clone_size: .
cdr3_aa: CTSSLELSGPTDTQYF
cdr3_nt: TGTACCAGCAGCTTAGAGTTAAGCGGACCCACAGATACGCAGTATTTT

j_call: TRBJ2-6
d_call: .
v_call: TRBV20-1
clone_size: .
cdr3_aa: CSARDKGVGANVLTF
cdr3_nt: TGCAGTGCTAGAGATAAAGGGGTCGGGGCCAACGTCCTGACTTTC

j_call: TRBJ1-5
d_call: .
v_call: TRBV20-1
clone_size: .
cdr3_aa: CSATPGAYSNQPQHF
cdr3_nt: TGCAGTGCTACACCGGGAGCTTATAGCAATCAGCCCCAGCATTTT

j_call: TRBJ2-3
d_call: TRBD1
v_call: TRBV7-2
clone_size: .
cdr3_aa: CASTNRGTDTQYF
cdr3_nt: TGTGCCAGCACGAACAGGGGGACAGATACGCAGTATTTT

j_call: TRBJ1-5
d_call: TRBD1
v_call: TRBV5-6
clone_size: .
cdr3_aa: CASSSGTGRVNQPQHF
cdr3_nt: TGTGCCAGCAGCTCCGGGACAGGGAGAGTAAATCAGCCCCAGCATTTT

j_call: TRBJ2-7
d_call: .
v_call: TRBV20-1
clone_size: .
cdr3_aa: CSARVPLGEQYF
cdr3_nt: TGCAGTGCTAGAGTCCCCCTGGGAGAGCAGTACTTC

j_call: TRBJ2-7
d_call: TRBD2
v_call: TRBV11-2
clone_size: many
cdr3_aa: CASSLETLTSGTYEQYF
cdr3_nt: TGTGCCAGCAGCTTAGAGACGCTGACTAGCGGGACCTACGAGCAGTACTTC